This is a list of T cell receptor beta chains from one sample in a study of blood T cell repertoires in COVID-19. Assay used: immunoSEQ multiplex PCR; TCRdb lists only in-frame clones, some missing. The data hold about 330,000 clones, with more than 85% observed a single time. The material sequenced was PBMCs or T cells enriched from blood (not recorded which). The receptor source for this set is a woman in her 30s who had recovered from COVID-19. Each CDR3 is given with its conserved first and last residue. D genes are given only for firm matches. Only some rows state a clone size, as once, few, many or a class for expanded clones.

j_call	clone_size	v_call	d_call	cdr3_aa	cdr3_nt
TRBJ1-6	.	TRBV2	TRBD1	CASSQGVANSPLHF	TGTGCCAGCAGCCAGGGGGTGGCAAATTCACCCCTCCACTTT
TRBJ2-3	.	TRBV6-2/TRBV6-3	TRBD1	CASSWTGGRDTQYF	TGTGCCAGCAGTTGGACAGGGGGCCGAGATACGCAGTATTTT
TRBJ2-3	.	TRBV7-3	TRBD2	CASSSDRTSGGSTDTQYF	TGTGCCAGCAGCTCAGATCGGACTAGCGGGGGCAGCACAGATACGCAGTATTTT
TRBJ1-1	.	TRBV12-3/TRBV12-4	.	CASSLMVTRAFF	TGTGCCAGCAGTTTGATGGTGACAAGAGCTTTCTTT
TRBJ1-2	.	TRBV29-1	TRBD1	CSVGTGSDYGYTF	TGCAGCGTTGGGACAGGGTCGGATTATGGCTACACCTTC
TRBJ1-1	.	TRBV28	.	CASSLGGGYTEAFF	TGTGCCAGCAGTTTGGGAGGGGGGTACACTGAAGCTTTCTTT
TRBJ1-1	.	TRBV4-2	.	CASSQVRVENTEAFF	TGTGCCAGCAGCCAGGTCCGGGTCGAGAACACTGAAGCTTTCTTT
TRBJ1-1	.	TRBV3-1/TRBV3-2	.	CASSLGTQNTEAFF	TGTGCCAGCAGCCTAGGGACACAGAACACTGAAGCTTTCTTT
TRBJ1-4	.	TRBV4-3	.	CASSQLTGINEKLFF	TGCGCCAGCAGCCAACTGACGGGGATTAATGAAAAACTGTTTTTT
TRBJ2-7	.	TRBV3-1/TRBV3-2	TRBD2	CASSPPTGTSGSYEQYF	TGTGCCAGCAGCCCGCCCACCGGGACTAGCGGATCCTACGAGCAGTACTTC
TRBJ2-7	once	TRBV6-4	TRBD2	CASRVTSGSYEQYF	TGTGCCAGCAGGGTGACTAGCGGGTCCTACGAGCAGTACTTC
TRBJ1-2	.	TRBV27	.	CASRTSRGYGYTF	TGTGCCAGCAGGACTTCCCGGGGGTATGGCTACACCTTC
TRBJ2-7	.	TRBV18	.	CASSPPSSYEQYF	TGTGCCAGCTCACCTCCGAGCTCCTACGAGCAGTACTTC
TRBJ1-1	.	TRBV28	.	CASRTGKMNTEAFF	TGTGCCAGCAGAACAGGCAAGATGAACACTGAAGCTTTCTTT
TRBJ2-5	.	TRBV30	TRBD2	CAWSLTSGETQYF	TGTGCCTGGAGTCTAACTAGCGGGGAGACCCAGTACTTC
TRBJ1-4	.	TRBV6-5	.	CAAAGGRGEKLFF	TGTGCCGCGGCCGGGGGACGGGGAGAAAAACTGTTTTTT
TRBJ1-2	.	TRBV7-2	.	CASSYSPDGEEGYTF	TGTGCCAGCAGCTACAGCCCGGACGGGGAGGAGGGCTACACCTTC
TRBJ2-6	.	TRBV7-2	TRBD1	CASSLILQGAVGANVLTF	TGTGCCAGCAGCTTAATTCTTCAGGGGGCGGTTGGGGCCAACGTCCTGACTTTC
TRBJ2-7	.	TRBV28	.	CASSLDGQLGYEQYF	TGTGCCAGCAGTTTAGACGGACAGTTAGGCTACGAGCAGTACTTC
TRBJ1-2	.	TRBV5-6	.	CASSVLQGNHGYTF	TGTGCCAGCAGCGTTCTTCAGGGGAATCATGGCTACACCTTC
TRBJ1-2	.	TRBV7-9	.	CASSSTENYGYTF	TGTGCCAGCAGCTCAACAGAAAACTATGGCTACACCTTC
TRBJ1-2	.	TRBV19	TRBD1	CASSTLGTGTNYGYTF	TGTGCCAGTAGTACGCTTGGGACAGGAACCAACTATGGCTACACCTTC
TRBJ1-2	.	TRBV28	TRBD1	CASSFRTGWGYTF	TGTGCCAGCAGTTTCAGGACAGGCTGGGGCTACACCTTC
TRBJ2-7	once	TRBV11-2	.	CASSLENGAYEQYF	TGTGCCAGCAGCTTAGAGAACGGGGCCTACGAGCAGTACTTC
TRBJ2-3	.	TRBV28	.	CASSLWQGGTDTQYF	TGTGCCAGCAGTTTATGGCAGGGCGGCACAGATACGCAGTATTTT
TRBJ1-1	.	TRBV2	.	CASSEGRGLNTEAFF	TGTGCCAGCAGCGAGGGCAGGGGACTGAACACTGAAGCTTTCTTT
TRBJ1-2	.	TRBV19	.	CASSIGSRDFNGYTF	TGTGCCAGTAGTATAGGATCCAGGGATTTCAATGGCTACACCTTC
TRBJ1-3	.	TRBV6-5	TRBD1	CASSSAPTDRVGLDF	TGTGCCAGCAGTTCCGCACCTACGGACAGGGTCGGACTGGATTTT
TRBJ2-1	.	TRBV18	TRBD2	CASSPPSAGEGWQFF	TGTGCCAGCTCACCACCTTCTGCGGGGGAGGGATGGCAGTTCTTC
TRBJ2-2	.	TRBV28	TRBD2	CASSGGLAGGNTGELFF	TGTGCCAGCAGTGGGGGACTAGCGGGGGGAAACACCGGGGAGCTGTTTTTT
TRBJ2-7	.	TRBV11-2	TRBD1	CASSLWSVRTGGEQYF	TGTGCCAGCAGCTTATGGTCGGTGAGGACAGGGGGCGAGCAGTACTTC
TRBJ1-2	.	TRBV30	.	CAWSVHGGPGGYTF	TGTGCCTGGAGTGTACATGGGGGCCCGGGGGGCTACACCTTC
TRBJ2-6	.	TRBV7-2	.	CASSPHSGANVLTF	TGTGCCAGCAGCCCCCACTCGGGGGCCAACGTCCTGACTTTC
TRBJ1-2	.	TRBV27	TRBD1	CASSLETGSGYTF	TGTGCCAGCAGTTTAGAGACAGGGAGCGGCTACACCTTC